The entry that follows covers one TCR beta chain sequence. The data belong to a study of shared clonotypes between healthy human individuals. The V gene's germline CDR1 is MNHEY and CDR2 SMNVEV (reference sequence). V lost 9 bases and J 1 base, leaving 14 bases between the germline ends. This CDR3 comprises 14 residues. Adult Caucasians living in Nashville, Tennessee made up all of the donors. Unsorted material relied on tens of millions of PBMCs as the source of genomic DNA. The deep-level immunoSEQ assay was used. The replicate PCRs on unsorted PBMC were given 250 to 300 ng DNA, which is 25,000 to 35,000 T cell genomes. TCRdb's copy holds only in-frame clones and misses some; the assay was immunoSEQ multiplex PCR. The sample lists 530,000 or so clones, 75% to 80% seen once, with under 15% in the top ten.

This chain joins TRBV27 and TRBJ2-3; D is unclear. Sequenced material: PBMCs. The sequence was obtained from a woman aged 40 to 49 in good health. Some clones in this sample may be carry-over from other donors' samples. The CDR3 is CASQPSWGTDTQYF. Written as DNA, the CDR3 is TGTGCCAGTCAACCGTCGTGGGGCACAGATACGCAGTATTTT.